This TCR beta chain was documented in a study of Ad26.COV2.S vaccination and SARS-CoV-2 variants. The study, taken as a whole, reports: Vaccinated individuals (as opposed to placebo recipients) had higher spike-specific TCR breadth. After vaccination, reports described spike-specific CD8+ and CD4+ T cell responses as showing substantial breadth.

Sequencing used immunoSEQ multiplex PCR; TCRdb keeps in-frame clones, though not all of them. Of about 350,000 clones listed, 70% to 90% are singletons. For this clone: What it binds is unknown.

V dropped 2 bases and J dropped 3 bases, with 8 bases sitting between them. The CDR3 contains 14 residues. The V gene's germline CDR1 is MNHEY and CDR2 SVGAGI. Specified treatment: approximately 18 received Ad26.COV2.S at low or high dose, single or two shots; about 5 received placebo; per-sample allocation not given. At day 63 after the first vaccine or placebo injection, samples were drawn. The rearrangement uses TRBV6-5 and TRBJ1-3; D is unclear. Sequences were derived from peripheral blood, sampled in a trial of Ad26.COV2.S vaccine versus placebo. The sequence was collected from a person aged 18-65 years who received the Ad26.COV2.S COVID-19 vaccine or a placebo. The CDR3 loop reads CASSYGANGNTIYF. The CDR3, as DNA: TGTGCCAGCAGTTACGGAGCTAATGGAAACACCATATATTTT.